This note documents a single T cell receptor beta chain sequence. As yet, its antigen is unknown. The sample belongs to a study of PD-1 blockade in classical Hodgkin lymphoma. The repertoire was sequenced with immunoSEQ multiplex PCR; TCRdb's copy has only in-frame clones and lacks some. Of some 3,000 clones listed, 71% are singletons. CDR3 length: 11 amino acids. In germline, CDR1 is SGHNT, CDR2 YENEEA. Trimming stripped 1 base from V and 10 bases from J, with 5 bases between. Patients all relapsed after autologous stem cell transplantation, and there was variation in brentuximab vedotin exposure. Thawed PBMCs were subjected to magnetic negative selection, which yielded isolated CD8+ T cells. Study-wide results and limits: With respect to the repertoire differences, their causes, possibly disease activity or prior therapy, remain undefined. Newly diagnosed patients reportedly had lower baseline TCR diversity than healthy donors.

V gene TRBV11-3 combines with J gene TRBJ2-4; D not resolved. The origin of this receptor is a human donor with classical Hodgkin lymphoma. The sequenced sample was CD8+ T cells from blood, obtained at baseline. The CDR3 loop reads CASSLASIQYF. The CDR3 bases are TGTGCCAGCAGCTTAGCGAGTATTCAGTACTTC.